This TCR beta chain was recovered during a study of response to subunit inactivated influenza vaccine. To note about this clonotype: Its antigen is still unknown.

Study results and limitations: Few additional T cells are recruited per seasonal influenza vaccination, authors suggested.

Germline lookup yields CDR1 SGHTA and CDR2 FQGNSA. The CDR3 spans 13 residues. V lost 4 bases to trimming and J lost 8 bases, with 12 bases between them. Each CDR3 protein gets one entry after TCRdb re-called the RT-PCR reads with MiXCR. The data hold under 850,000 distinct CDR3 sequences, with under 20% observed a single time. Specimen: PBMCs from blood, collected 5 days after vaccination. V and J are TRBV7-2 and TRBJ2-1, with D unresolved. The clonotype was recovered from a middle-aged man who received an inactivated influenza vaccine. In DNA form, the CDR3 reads TGTGCCAGCAGCTCCGCCGCAGGATATGAGCAGTTCTTC. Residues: CASSSAAGYEQFF.